What follows are 32 T cell receptor beta chains derived from one specimen sequenced in a study of blood T cell repertoires in COVID-19. The data were produced by immunoSEQ multiplex PCR, yet TCRdb's version contains in-frame clones alone and is incomplete. The repertoire consists of some 120,000 clones, with 88% occurring once and the leading ten covering more than 1.5%. Sequencing was done on a sample of peripheral blood. These receptors were obtained from a human donor in a cohort sampled during active COVID-19.

The chain carries TRBV12-3 or TRBV12-4 and TRBJ2-7, with 7 nucleotides matching TRBD1. Unmatched junction bases numbered 8, after V lost 5 bases and J lost 7 bases. The CDR3 runs 13 residues. CDR3 residues: CASSLKGAREQYF. The CDR3 DNA sequence: TGTGCCAGCAGTCTAAAGGGGGCGCGGGAGCAGTACTTC.

This rearrangement joins TRBV5-1 to TRBJ1-2, with D uncertain. This CDR3 is built from 14 residues. Germline CDR1 reads SGHRS; CDR2 reads YFSETQ. V was trimmed by 0 bases and J by 4 bases, leaving 10 bases between them. The DNA for the CDR3 is TGCGCCAGCAGCTTGGGTGAGAGAATCTATGGCTACACCTTC. Protein sequence: CASSLGERIYGYTF.

This rearrangement joins TRBV13 to TRBJ2-1; 10 bases line up with TRBD2. Germline-derived CDR1 and CDR2 are PRHDT and FYEKMQ (reference sequence). Unmatched junction bases numbered 11, after V lost 5 bases and J lost 7 bases. This CDR3 spans 16 amino acids. CDR3 DNA: TGTGCCAGCAGCACCCGACCGGGACTAGCGTTAAATGAGCAGTTCTTC. It translates to CASSTRPGLALNEQFF.

This clone has only one observation. The V and J genes are TRBV28 and TRBJ1-2; 8 bases line up with TRBD1. Germline CDR1 is MDHEN and CDR2 is SYDVKM. The CDR3 loop spans 12 amino acids. The ends lost 7 bases at V and 7 bases at J; junction bases unmatched: 5. CDR3 amino acids: CASTPGGRGYTF. DNA for the CDR3: TGTGCCAGCACCCCAGGGGGCCGTGGCTACACCTTC.

The chain recombines TRBV5-6 with TRBJ1-2; no clear D. The CDR3 runs 15 residues. V was trimmed by 0 bases and J by 0 bases, leaving 9 bases between them. Germline lookup yields CDR1 SGHDT and CDR2 YYEEEE. The CDR3 DNA sequence: TGTGCCAGCAGCTTGGTCGTGGCCCCTAACTATGGCTACACCTTC. Encoded protein: CASSLVVAPNYGYTF.

The rearrangement joins TRBV29-1 to TRBJ2-2; D possibly corresponds to TRBD2 (6 bases). This CDR3 is built from 14 residues. The germline CDR1 and CDR2 sequences are SQVTM and ANQGSEA. V lost 5 bases, J lost 3 bases, and 13 bases lay in between. The CDR3 region is CSVIRGVHTGELFF. Here the CDR3 DNA reads TGCAGCGTTATTCGCGGGGTACACACCGGGGAGCTGTTTTTT.

The rearrangement joins TRBV4-1 to TRBJ2-5; TRBD2 might be the D (5 bases). From germline, CDR1 is MGHRA and CDR2 YSYEKL. This CDR3 has 13 amino acids. V dropped 1 base and J dropped 4 bases, with 7 bases sitting between them. CDR3 DNA sequence: TGCGCCAGCAGCCAAGCCGAGGGAGAGACCCAGTACTTC. It encodes CASSQAEGETQYF.

The chain combines TRBV5-4 with TRBJ2-2, with 9 positions matching TRBD1. The junction had 7 bases not matched to a gene; V was cut back by 5 bases and J by 8 bases. Per germline, CDR1 SGHNT and CDR2 YYREEE (reference sequence). This CDR3 is built from 14 residues. CDR3 sequence reads: CASRGQGSSGELFF. The CDR3, as DNA: TGTGCCAGCAGAGGACAGGGGTCGTCGGGGGAGCTGTTTTTT.

This clone was observed a handful of times. The gene calls are TRBV6-5 and TRBJ2-7, with 10 nucleotides matching TRBD1. This CDR3 has 15 amino acids. The ends lost 7 bases at V and 4 bases at J; junction bases unmatched: 10. Per the germline V gene, CDR1 is MNHEY and CDR2 is SVGAGI. CDR3 loop: CASTRQGAWGYEQYF. CDR3 nucleotide sequence: TGTGCCAGCACCAGACAGGGGGCTTGGGGTTACGAGCAGTACTTC.

This clone was detected only a few times. This chain links TRBV5-4 with TRBJ2-7; 8 nucleotides align to TRBD2. The ends lost 5 bases at V and 0 bases at J; junction bases unmatched: 4. The CDR3 is 14 amino acids. CDR1 and CDR2 from the germline V gene are SGHNT and YYREEE (reference sequence). CDR3 in DNA: TGTGCCAGCAGACTAGCGGAAAACTCCTACGAGCAGTACTTC. It encodes CASRLAENSYEQYF.

This clone is categorized as medium-sized. One end of the junction does not line up with germline, which may come from a read error. Other DNA sequences from this sample encode an identical CDR3 as well. The chain carries TRBV7-7 and TRBJ2-2; 10 bases are shared with TRBD2. The CDR3 runs to 16 residues. Germline-derived CDR1 and CDR2 are SSHAT and FNYEAQ (reference sequence). CDR3: CASSSTGTSVTGELFF. CDR3 bases: TGTGCTAGCAGCTCCACCGGGACTAGCGTCACCGGGGAGCTGTTTTTT.

Written as DNA, the CDR3 is TGTGCCAGCCGACTATCAGAGACAGGGGATAAAGGCTACACCTTC. Translation: CASRLSETGDKGYTF. The chain uses TRBV3-1 (or the pseudogene TRBV3-2) and TRBJ1-2; 8 bases match TRBD1. Germline trimming cut 8 bases from V and 8 bases from J; bases unmatched to any gene: 16. CDR3 length equals 15 residues. Germline V gene data show CDR1 as LGHDT and CDR2 as YNNKEL (reference sequence).

The chain has TRBV5-1 and TRBJ1-3, with D perhaps TRBD1 (5 bases). This CDR3 region has 14 residues. Deletions cut 4 bases from V and 0 bases from J, with 8 bases between. Germline assignment: CDR1 SGHRS and CDR2 YFSETQ. For the CDR3, the DNA is TGCGCCAGCAGCCCAGGGTTCTCTGGAAACACCATATATTTT. This sequence encodes CASSPGFSGNTIYF.

This chain joins TRBV6-5 and TRBJ2-2, with 7 bases fitting TRBD1. Germline V gene sequence: CDR1 MNHEY, CDR2 SVGAGI. The CDR3 has 15 amino acids. After removal of 3 bases from V and 9 bases from J, the junction contained 10 bases not matched to a gene. In DNA, the CDR3 is TGTGCCAGCAGTTATGGGCAGGGGGTAAGCCGGGAGCTGTTTTTT. Its translation is CASSYGQGVSRELFF.

The V gene is TRBV19, the J gene TRBJ1-3; D may be TRBD1 (5 bases). The CDR3 has 17 residues. V lost 7 bases, J lost 0 bases, and 19 bases lay in between. Germline assignment: CDR1 LNHDA and CDR2 SQIVND (reference sequence). The CDR3 reads CASNPGGPLLSGNTIYF. DNA for the CDR3: TGTGCCAGTAATCCGGGGGGACCACTCCTCTCTGGAAACACCATATATTTT.

The chain employs TRBV5-1 and TRBJ2-1; TRBD2 is a possible D gene (5 bases). The CDR3 consists of 16 residues. V lost 3 bases, J lost 0 bases, and 13 bases lay in between. Germline V gene sequence: CDR1 SGHRS, CDR2 YFSETQ. This CDR3 reads CASSSFPGSSYNEQFF. CDR3 sequence (DNA): TGCGCCAGCAGCTCTTTTCCGGGAAGCTCCTACAATGAGCAGTTCTTC.

This rearrangement joins TRBV11-2 to TRBJ2-3, with TRBD1 matching over 9 bases. The CDR3 contains 15 residues. After removal of 8 bases from V and 1 base from J, the junction contained 7 bases not matched to a gene. From germline, CDR1 is SGHAT and CDR2 FQNNGV. DNA of the CDR3: TGTGCCAGCCAACAGGGGGCCGGGGGCACAGATACGCAGTATTTT. Translating gives CASQQGAGGTDTQYF.

The chain has TRBV7-9 and TRBJ1-5, with D possibly TRBD1 on 5 matching bases. Germline CDR1 and CDR2: SEHNR and FQNEAQ (reference sequence). V was trimmed by 1 base and J by 4 bases, leaving 14 bases between them. This CDR3 comprises 16 residues. CDR3 bases: TGTGCCAGCAGCTTAGAATCGGGAGGGGTGAATCAGCCCCAGCATTTT. Amino acids: CASSLESGGVNQPQHF.

Here the CDR3 DNA reads TGTGCCAGCAGTTTCCAGGGGAAGACCTTAACTGAAGCTTTCTTT. Protein sequence: CASSFQGKTLTEAFF. The chain uses TRBV27 and TRBJ1-1, with D maybe TRBD1 (6 bases). There are 15 residues in the CDR3. Per germline, CDR1 MNHEY and CDR2 SMNVEV (reference sequence). V was cut by 3 bases and J by 5 bases, with 16 bases left in between.

The chain links TRBV6-5 to TRBJ1-6; D is ambiguous. In germline, CDR1 is MNHEY, CDR2 SVGAGI. The CDR3 consists of 16 residues. Deletions cut 0 bases from V and 8 bases from J, with 14 bases between. The CDR3 region is CASSYSGGRKDSPLHF. The CDR3 nucleotides are TGTGCCAGCAGTTACTCTGGAGGGCGGAAGGATTCACCCCTCCACTTT.

This clone appeared once. V usage is TRBV5-6 and J usage is TRBJ2-2, with D possibly TRBD2 on 6 matching bases. CDR1 is SGHDT, CDR2 YYEEEE, per germline. The V end lost 5 bases, the J end lost 2 bases, and 13 bases lay between the germline ends. The CDR3 consists of 15 residues. CDR3 in amino acids: CASSWGGENTGELFF. CDR3 nucleotides: TGTGCCAGCAGTTGGGGCGGGGAAAACACCGGGGAGCTGTTTTTT.

The chain uses TRBV30 and TRBJ2-2, with 10 bases fitting TRBD2. CDR1 GTSNPN and CDR2 SVGIG come from the germline V gene (reference sequence). This CDR3 comprises 16 residues. J was trimmed by 3 bases and V by 2 bases; bases with no gene match: 6. CDR3 coding DNA: TGTGCCTGGAGTCCGATAGCGGGGGGTTACACCGGGGAGCTGTTTTTT. It is translated as CAWSPIAGGYTGELFF.

This chain connects TRBV9 to TRBJ2-3; 8 positions agree with TRBD2. Germline V CDR1 and CDR2: SGDLS, YYNGEE. There are 16 residues in the CDR3. V was pared by 3 bases and J by 6 bases, with 12 bases of the junction left unmatched. The DNA for the CDR3 is TGTGCCAGCAGCGCGGCGTCGCGGGGGGAAGGGGATACGCAGTATTTT. Translated: CASSAASRGEGDTQYF.

The V gene is TRBV3-1 (or the pseudogene TRBV3-2), the J gene TRBJ2-3, with 13 bases that match TRBD2. The junction had 2 bases not matched to a gene; V was cut back by 4 bases and J by 1 base. CDR3 length: 16 residues. Germline V gene data show CDR1 as LGHDT and CDR2 as YNNKEL (reference sequence). CDR3 in DNA: TGTGCCAGCAGCCGTGGGACTAGCGGGGGCACAGATACGCAGTATTTT. Amino acids: CASSRGTSGGTDTQYF.

The chain has TRBV4-2 and TRBJ2-2, with 9 bases matching TRBD1. V lost 4 bases to trimming and J lost 3 bases; unmatched junction nucleotides: 9. Germline V CDR1 and CDR2: LGHNA, YNFKEQ. The CDR3 runs 17 residues. The CDR3 DNA reads as TGTGCCAGCAGCCCCAAACAGGGGGCGAGCGACACCGGGGAGCTGTTTTTT. Its translation is CASSPKQGASDTGELFF.

The rearrangement joins TRBV10-2 to TRBJ2-7, with 9 nucleotides matching TRBD1. Per germline, CDR1 WSHSY and CDR2 SAAADI. Losses at the gene ends were 6 bases for V and 6 bases for J; bases not matched to a gene: 9. The length of the CDR3 is 14 residues. The CDR3 coding sequence is TGCGCCAGCAGACTCCGGGACAGGGTGGTCGAGCAGTACTTC. The encoded protein is CASRLRDRVVEQYF.

The chain links TRBV28 to TRBJ2-5; unclear D gene. The CDR3 is made up of 14 amino acids. Trimming removed 3 bases at V and 5 bases at J, with 13 bases between. Per germline, CDR1 MDHEN and CDR2 SYDVKM. For the CDR3, the DNA is TGTGCCAGCAGTTTCAGTGTTGGGCTGGAGACCCAGTACTTC. Encoded protein: CASSFSVGLETQYF.

The chain carries TRBV7-2 and TRBJ2-7; D is possibly TRBD2 (5 bases). CDR3 size: 14 residues. The ends were cut back, 1 base at V and 6 bases at J, with 13 bases in the middle. Germline loops: CDR1 SGHTA, CDR2 FQGNSA. Written as DNA, the CDR3 is TGTGCCAGCAGCTTAGAGTTGGGAGAAACCGAGCAGTACTTC. This encodes CASSLELGETEQYF.

The rearrangement links TRBV6-1 to TRBJ1-4; the D gene is possibly TRBD1 (6 bases). The CDR3 extends over 14 amino acids. V dropped 3 bases and J dropped 10 bases, with 15 bases sitting between them. Germline CDR1 and CDR2: MNHNS and SASEGT. In DNA form, the CDR3 reads TGTGCCAGCAGTGAGACAGGCCCCGGTGGAAAACTGTTTTTT. The encoded protein is CASSETGPGGKLFF.

The chain recombines TRBV5-1 with TRBJ2-5; 8 nucleotides align to TRBD2. CDR3 length equals 16 residues. Looked up from germline, CDR1 is SGHRS and CDR2 is YFSETQ. Trimming at V came to 0 bases and at J to 2 bases, leaving 6 bases not matched to a gene. This chain's CDR3 is CASSLGVAGRQETQYF. The CDR3 DNA follows: TGCGCCAGCAGCTTGGGGGTAGCGGGGAGGCAAGAGACCCAGTACTTC.

The chain combines TRBV29-1 with TRBJ2-3; 10 nucleotides align to TRBD2. In germline, CDR1 is SQVTM, CDR2 ANQGSEA. The CDR3 is 17 amino acids. Trimming took 6 bases from V and 0 from J; bases not matched to a gene: 12. The CDR3 DNA follows: TGCAGCGTGGCGGAACTAGCGGGACTTCCGAGCACAGATACGCAGTATTTT. It translates to CSVAELAGLPSTDTQYF.

The chain combines TRBV10-3 with TRBJ2-7; 7 bases are a match to TRBD1. V lost 2 bases, J lost 0 bases, and 7 bases stayed unmatched. Germline-derived CDR1 and CDR2 are ENHRY and SYGVKD. The CDR3 is made up of 16 amino acids. The DNA for the CDR3 is TGTGCCATCAGTGAGCCCCGACAGGGCAGCTCCTACGAGCAGTACTTC. It encodes CAISEPRQGSSYEQYF.